Described below is a single T cell receptor beta chain sequence and its context. Antigen: not known. CDR1 and CDR2 (germline): MNHEY, SMNVEV (reference sequence). Deletions cut 5 bases from V and 2 bases from J, with 16 bases between. CDR3 length equals 15 residues. This entry comes from a study of shared clonotypes between healthy human individuals. Overall study results and limits: Among a handful of donors, approximately 4.6% of naive CD4 clonotypes were found in common. An anticipated effect of sequencing depth on clonotype sharing among donors was recognized.

Assay: immunoSEQ multiplex PCR; the TCRdb copy retains only in-frame clones and omits some. The sample holds about 2.3 million clones; 85% to 95% are singletons and the top ten take 0.37%. The V call is TRBV27, the J call TRBJ2-7, with D hard to call. This TCR was recovered from a man aged 18-30 years in good health. Some clones in this sample may be carry-over from other donors' samples. Specimen: naive CD4+ T cells from PBMCs. Subset reported: CD45RA+ positively selected. CDR3 in amino acids: CASSRLSSGAYEQYF. The CDR3 nucleotides are TGTGCCAGCAGTCGTCTCTCTTCCGGAGCCTACGAGCAGTACTTC.